The source of this T cell receptor beta chain is a study of cytomegalovirus exposure and HLA in healthy donors. The PCR made use of 60 Vbeta and 13 Jbeta primers. Repertoires were generated with immunoSEQ multiplex PCR, while TCRdb's copy carries only in-frame clones and drops some. Of 150,000 to 200,000 clones in the sample, about three quarters were seen once. This clonotype was obtained from a man aged 18 to 30 in good health and CMV-seronegative. The sequenced sample consisted of PBMCs.

The CDR3 spells CASSLRGGSSTDTQYF. The CDR3 DNA reads TGTGCCAGCAGTTTGCGTGGAGGGTCGAGCACAGATACGCAGTATTTT. The gene calls are TRBV7-8 and TRBJ2-3; a weak D match, TRBD2 (6 bases). Trimming left V 6 bases short and J 0 bases short, with 16 bases between. Germline CDR1 is SGHVS and CDR2 is FQNEAQ. The CDR3 loop spans 16 amino acids.